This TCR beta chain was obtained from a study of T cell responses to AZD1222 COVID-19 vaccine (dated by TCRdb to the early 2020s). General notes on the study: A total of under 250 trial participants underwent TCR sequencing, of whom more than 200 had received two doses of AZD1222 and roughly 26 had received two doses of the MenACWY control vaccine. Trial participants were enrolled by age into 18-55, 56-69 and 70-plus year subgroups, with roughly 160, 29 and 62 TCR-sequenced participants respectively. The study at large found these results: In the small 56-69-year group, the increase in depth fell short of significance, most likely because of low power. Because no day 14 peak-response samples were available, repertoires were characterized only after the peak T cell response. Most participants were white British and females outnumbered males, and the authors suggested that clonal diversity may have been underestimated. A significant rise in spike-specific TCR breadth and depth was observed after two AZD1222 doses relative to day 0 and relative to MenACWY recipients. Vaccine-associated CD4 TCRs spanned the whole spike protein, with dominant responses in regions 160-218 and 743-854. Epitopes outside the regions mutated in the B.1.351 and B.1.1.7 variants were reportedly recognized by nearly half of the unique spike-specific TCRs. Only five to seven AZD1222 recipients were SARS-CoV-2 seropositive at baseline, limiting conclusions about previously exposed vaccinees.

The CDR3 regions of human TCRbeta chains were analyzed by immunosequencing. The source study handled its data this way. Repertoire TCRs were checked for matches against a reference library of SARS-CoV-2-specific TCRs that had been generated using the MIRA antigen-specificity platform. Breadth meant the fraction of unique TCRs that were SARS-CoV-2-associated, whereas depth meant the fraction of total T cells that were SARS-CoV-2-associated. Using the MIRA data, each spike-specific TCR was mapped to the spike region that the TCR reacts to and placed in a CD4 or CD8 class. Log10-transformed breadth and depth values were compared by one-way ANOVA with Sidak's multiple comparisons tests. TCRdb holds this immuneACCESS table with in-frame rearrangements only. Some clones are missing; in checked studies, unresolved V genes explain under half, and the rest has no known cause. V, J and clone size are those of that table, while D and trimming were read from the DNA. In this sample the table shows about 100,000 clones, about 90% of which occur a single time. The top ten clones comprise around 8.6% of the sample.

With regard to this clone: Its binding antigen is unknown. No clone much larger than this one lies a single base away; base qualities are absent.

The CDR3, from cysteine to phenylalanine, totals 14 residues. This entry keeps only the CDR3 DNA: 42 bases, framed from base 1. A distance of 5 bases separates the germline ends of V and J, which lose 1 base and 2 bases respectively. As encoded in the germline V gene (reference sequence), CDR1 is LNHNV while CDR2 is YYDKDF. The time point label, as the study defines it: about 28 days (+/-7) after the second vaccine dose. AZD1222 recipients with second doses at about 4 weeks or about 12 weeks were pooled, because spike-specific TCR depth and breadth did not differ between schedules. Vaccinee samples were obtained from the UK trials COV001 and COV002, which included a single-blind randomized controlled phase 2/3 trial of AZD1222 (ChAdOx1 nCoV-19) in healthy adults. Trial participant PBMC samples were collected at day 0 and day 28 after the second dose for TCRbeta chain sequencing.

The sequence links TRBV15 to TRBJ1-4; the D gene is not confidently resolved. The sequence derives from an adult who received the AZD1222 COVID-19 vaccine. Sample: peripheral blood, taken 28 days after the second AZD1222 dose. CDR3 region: CATSRVGTNEKLFF. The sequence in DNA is TGTGCCACCAGCAGAGTTGGGACTAATGAAAAACTGTTTTTT.